The present TCR beta chain was sequenced within a study of blood T cell repertoires in COVID-19. Generated by immunoSEQ multiplex PCR, the TCRdb table keeps only in-frame clones and is missing some. Among more than 55,000 clones, over 80% were seen once, and the ten largest hold more than 6.5%. This clone occurred a few times. Trimming at V came to 6 bases and at J to 2 bases, leaving 6 bases not matched to a gene. Germline assignment: CDR1 LNHDA and CDR2 SQIVND (reference sequence). CDR3 size: 15 residues. The receptor was derived from a human donor with active COVID-19. The donor label of this sample is uncertain. The chain recombines TRBV19 with TRBJ2-3; 9 positions agree with TRBD2. Input material: peripheral blood. The CDR3 bases are TGTGCCAGTAGGGAGCTAGCGGGGACCACAGATACGCAGTATTTT. Protein: CASRELAGTTDTQYF. The full variable domain, rest sourced from reference TRBV19 and TRBJ2-3, is DGGITQSPKYLFRKEGQNVTLSCEQNLNHDAMYWYRQDPGQGLRLIYYSQIVNDFQKGDIAEGYSVSREKKESFPLTVTSAQKNPTAFYLCASRELAGTTDTQYFGPGTRLTVL.